These T cell receptor beta chains were read from a single sample in a study of shared clonotypes between healthy human individuals. Here immunoSEQ multiplex PCR was the method, and the copy in TCRdb shows in-frame clones only, minus some. Among a few hundred thousand clones, roughly 87% were seen once, and the ten largest hold around 16%. Sample: memory CD8+ T cells sorted from blood. These TCRs come from a man younger than 35 in good health. The conserved cysteine and the conserved F or W are not part of the CDR3 here. Each record gives: CDR3 protein, J gene, V gene, CDR3 length.

CDR3: ASSPDRAPTYEQY
J: TRBJ2-7
V: TRBV6-6
length: 13

CDR3: ASSPTQGLNTEAF
J: TRBJ1-1
V: TRBV7-9
length: 13

CDR3: ASSSNDGLSPKFNEQF
J: TRBJ2-1
V: TRBV5-1
length: 16

CDR3: ASSFGAGELF
J: TRBJ2-2
V: TRBV7-9
length: 10

CDR3: ASSLGSGQGNYGYT
J: TRBJ1-2
V: TRBV4-1
length: 14

CDR3: ASSDSATSGAGELF
J: TRBJ2-2
V: TRBV2
length: 14

CDR3: ASSPHRGLGGELF
J: TRBJ2-2
V: TRBV6-1
length: 13

CDR3: ASSPAGGELF
J: TRBJ2-2
V: TRBV5-4
length: 10

CDR3: ASSLVVSADTQY
J: TRBJ2-3
V: TRBV7-8
length: 12

CDR3: ASSLQGQGSEKLF
J: TRBJ1-4
V: TRBV2
length: 13

CDR3: ASSSVGTSATNEKLF
J: TRBJ1-4
V: TRBV7-9
length: 15

CDR3: AWSWGAGSGANVLT
J: TRBJ2-6
V: TRBV30
length: 14

CDR3: ASSLVEGAYNEQF
J: TRBJ2-1
V: TRBV5-4
length: 13

CDR3: SVVQVTGGYT
J: TRBJ1-2
V: TRBV29-1
length: 10

CDR3: ASSPGLADAPYEQY
J: TRBJ2-7
V: TRBV7-9
length: 14

CDR3: ASTTGVGGPITDTQY
J: TRBJ2-3
V: TRBV2
length: 15

CDR3: ASSPTRGGLDIQY
J: TRBJ2-4
V: TRBV7-9
length: 13

CDR3: ASSPAPGGYGYT
J: TRBJ1-2
V: TRBV5-8
length: 12

CDR3: ASKSGPLAGELF
J: TRBJ2-2
V: TRBV7-6
length: 12

CDR3: ASSSWRTSGSIHEQY
J: TRBJ2-7
V: TRBV5-6
length: 15

CDR3: ASSQEIIMDGYT
J: TRBJ1-2
V: TRBV7-9
length: 12

CDR3: ASSIFLGHEQY
J: TRBJ2-7
V: TRBV19
length: 11

CDR3: ASSEGLAGDYEQY
J: TRBJ2-7
V: TRBV6-1
length: 13

CDR3: ASSLGQGGEQY
J: TRBJ2-7
V: TRBV7-3
length: 11

CDR3: ASSFRDPNEQF
J: TRBJ2-1
V: TRBV5-4
length: 11

CDR3: ASSLTWDEKLF
J: TRBJ1-4
V: TRBV7-2
length: 11

CDR3: ASSLGPAGVSAGELF
J: TRBJ2-2
V: TRBV7-6
length: 15

CDR3: SVRRDRGRDTEAF
J: TRBJ1-1
V: TRBV29-1
length: 13

CDR3: ASTVGGENTEAF
J: TRBJ1-1
V: TRBV2
length: 12

CDR3: ASTNEAGENNEQF
J: TRBJ2-1
V: TRBV28
length: 13

CDR3: ASSEQGGRYEQY
J: TRBJ2-7
V: TRBV6-1
length: 12

CDR3: ASSEETQY
J: TRBJ2-5
V: TRBV18
length: 8

CDR3: ASSLFPGTEAF
J: TRBJ1-1
V: TRBV7-6
length: 11

CDR3: ASSGSAAEETQY
J: TRBJ2-5
V: TRBV19
length: 12

CDR3: ASSGYKSGSSYNEQF
J: TRBJ2-1
V: TRBV5-4
length: 15

CDR3: ASSPPGDTQY
J: TRBJ2-3
V: TRBV18
length: 10

CDR3: ASSVISGNTIY
J: TRBJ1-3
V: TRBV9
length: 11

CDR3: ASSLSGRAFWSYEQY
J: TRBJ2-7
V: TRBV13
length: 15

CDR3: ASTSYMEGGEQF
J: TRBJ2-1
V: TRBV6-5
length: 12

CDR3: ASKGSMWPDTQY
J: TRBJ2-3
V: TRBV19
length: 12